These 25 T cell receptor beta chains originate from one sample sequenced in a study of identical twins. MiXCR, applied by TCRdb to the 5' RACE reads, yields one record per CDR3 protein. This sample yields 1.5 million to 2 million distinct CDR3 sequences, of which more than 30% are seen a single time; less than 0.35% belongs to the top ten. The sequencing sample was made of cord blood. The receptors were gathered from a newborn girl in good health.

Concerning this clonotype: It may be a read error: a sequence one base away is much more abundant. V usage is TRBV29-1 and J usage is TRBJ2-7; possible D gene TRBD1, 5 bases. The end of the DNA is better explained by TRBJ2-5, so the J call may be wrong. The CDR3 is made up of 12 amino acids. Germline lookup yields CDR1 SQVTM and CDR2 ANQGSEA. The CDR3 spells CSAGAVWETQYF. The CDR3 DNA sequence: TGCAGCGCTGGGGCGGTATGGGAGACCCAGTACTTC.

The V gene is TRBV7-9, the J gene TRBJ2-5, with D perhaps TRBD2 (5 bases). With 2 bases removed from V and 11 bases from J, the gap between germline ends came to 27 bases. Looked up from germline, CDR1 is SEHNR and CDR2 is FQNEAQ (reference sequence). The CDR3 is 17 residues long. The CDR3 sequence is CASSLKQAAPTYNEQYF. DNA for the CDR3: TGTGCCAGCAGCTTAAAGCAAGCGGCCCCTACCTACAATGAGCAGTACTTC.

This clonotype was recorded at least ten times. V usage is TRBV9 and J usage is TRBJ1-2; 11 nucleotides line up with TRBD1. This CDR3 spans 15 amino acids. The V gene end was trimmed by 0 bases and the J gene end by 3 bases; junction bases not matched to a gene: 1. Germline V gives CDR1 SGDLS, CDR2 YYNGEE. The CDR3 here is CASSVGGQGDYGYTF. The DNA for the CDR3 is TGTGCCAGCAGCGTAGGGGGACAGGGGGACTATGGCTACACCTTC.

The J gene is TRBJ2-7, the V gene TRBV20-1; D not certain. Trimming stripped 5 bases from V and 2 bases from J, with 10 bases between. Germline values: CDR1 DFQATT, CDR2 SNEGSKA (reference sequence). This CDR3 is 12 amino acids long. CDR3 residues: CSAPRPAYEQYF. The CDR3 DNA reads as TGCAGTGCTCCACGACCGGCCTACGAGCAGTACTTC.

The chain couples TRBV20-1 to TRBJ1-5; D is unresolved. The CDR3 has 14 amino acids. Trimming took 3 bases from V and 0 from J, leaving 9 bases between them. Germline CDR1 DFQATT, CDR2 SNEGSKA (reference sequence). The CDR3: CSARARPSNQPQHF. The CDR3 bases are TGCAGTGCTAGGGCTCGACCTAGCAATCAGCCCCAGCATTTT.

This clonotype has only a few counts. The chain recombines TRBV7-2 with TRBJ2-7; 9 bases match TRBD1. V lost 3 bases and J lost 1; bases outside the gene matches: 10. The CDR3 has 17 amino acids. CDR1 and CDR2 from the germline V gene are SGHTA and FQGNSA. The CDR3 DNA reads TGTGCCAGCAGCTTTATTCTCGGGACAGGGCTTTCCTACGAGCAGTACTTC. This sequence encodes CASSFILGTGLSYEQYF.

The rearrangement joins TRBV7-2 to TRBJ2-3, with D unresolved. V was clipped by 5 bases and J by 0 bases, with 12 bases between them. The germline gives CDR1 SGHTA, CDR2 FQGNSA. The CDR3 is made up of 15 amino acids. Here the CDR3 DNA reads TGTGCCAGCAGCCCCAGGCGTGTGAGCACAGATACGCAGTATTTT. As protein: CASSPRRVSTDTQYF. Supplemented by reference TRBV7-2 and TRBJ2-3, the full variable domain reads GAGVSQSPSNKVTEKGKDVELRCDPISGHTALYWYRQSLGQGLEFLIYFQGNSAPDKSGLPSDRFSAERTGGSVSTLTIQRTQQEDSAVYLCASSPRRVSTDTQYFGPGTRLTVL.

The chain combines TRBV4-1 with TRBJ2-3; D remains ambiguous. Trimming removed 4 bases from V and 0 bases from J, with 14 bases in between. CDR3 length equals 16 residues. Germline V gene sequence: CDR1 MGHRA, CDR2 YSYEKL. CDR3 in DNA: TGCGCCAGCAGCCTCTCCGGCCCTCTCAGCACAGATACGCAGTATTTT. Translation gives CASSLSGPLSTDTQYF.

The chain combines TRBV27 with TRBJ2-7; D call uncertain. With the DNA end fitting TRBJ2-4 better, the J assignment may be wrong. This CDR3 has 14 residues. Germline V gives CDR1 MNHEY, CDR2 SMNVEV (reference sequence). This chain's CDR3 is CASSLSAPKDIQYF. DNA for the CDR3: TGTGCCAGCAGTTTATCGGCCCCTAAGGACATTCAGTACTTC.

The V gene is TRBV20-1, the J gene TRBJ1-2; D gene ambiguous. Between the trimmed V and J ends, which lost 4 bases and 7 bases, there was a span of 16 bases. The CDR3 extends over 13 amino acids. Germline values: CDR1 DFQATT, CDR2 SNEGSKA (reference sequence). This chain's CDR3 is CSAKYELEIGYTF. The DNA for the CDR3 is TGCAGTGCTAAGTATGAGTTGGAGATTGGCTACACCTTC.

This clonotype was seen only a few times. The chain links TRBV20-1 to TRBJ1-5; a weak D match, TRBD1 (6 bases). V was shortened by 1 base and J by 1 base, with 11 bases between the two germline ends. CDR1 is DFQATT, CDR2 SNEGSKA, per germline (reference sequence). This CDR3 has 15 residues. For the CDR3, the DNA is TGCAGTGCTAGAGGGACAGTAAGAAGCAATCAGCCCCAGCATTTT. This encodes CSARGTVRSNQPQHF.

This clonotype was seen just once. The chain links TRBV15 to TRBJ1-1; perhaps TRBD1 as D (5 bases). CDR1 is LNHNV and CDR2 is YYDKDF in the germline V gene (reference sequence). With 3 bases removed from V and 11 bases from J, the gap between germline ends came to 25 bases. The CDR3 covers 16 residues. For the CDR3, the DNA is TGTGCCACCAGCAGGGCCCCGGGACCAGACACGGTGGGTGCTTTCTTT. It codes for CATSRAPGPDTVGAFF.

This chain uses TRBV18 with TRBJ2-1; D gene ambiguous. The germline V and J ends were trimmed by 3 bases and 7 bases, with 13 bases remaining between them. In germline, CDR1 is KGHSH, CDR2 LQKENI. CDR3 length equals 14 residues. The CDR3 reads CASSPIGTRNEQFF. CDR3 DNA: TGTGCCAGCTCACCTATAGGTACCAGAAATGAGCAGTTCTTC.

The rearrangement links TRBV20-1 to TRBJ2-5; 7 bases line up with TRBD1. The CDR3 runs 15 residues. The germline V gene has CDR1 DFQATT and CDR2 SNEGSKA (reference sequence). V shed 5 bases, J shed 11 bases, and the junction held 20 bases outside the gene matches. CDR3 sequence: CSASLLDEGANEQYF. CDR3 DNA sequence: TGCAGTGCTTCCCTCCTGGACGAGGGGGCCAATGAGCAGTACTTC.

This clonotype occurred a few times. The V gene is TRBV24-1, the J gene TRBJ2-7; a weak D match, TRBD1 (5 bases). CDR1 KGHDR and CDR2 SFDVKD come from the germline V gene. The CDR3 loop spans 13 amino acids. V was cut by 3 bases and J by 1 base, with 6 bases left in between. For the CDR3, the DNA is TGTGCCACCAGTGATAGACAGTCCTACGAGCAGTACTTC. Residues: CATSDRQSYEQYF.

In regard to this clonotype: This may arise from a read error, as a much more abundant clone is one base away. CDR3 loop: CASSLEITDTQYF. CDR3 DNA: TGTGCCAGCAGCTTAGAAATCACAGATACGCAGTATTTT. This chain links TRBV11-2 with TRBJ2-3; D ambiguous. The CDR3 contains 13 residues. The germline CDR1 and CDR2 sequences are SGHAT and FQNNGV. With 0 bases removed from V and 2 bases from J, the gap between germline ends came to 3 bases.

CDR3 sequence reads: CASSLWAGATSNEQFF. In nucleotides, the CDR3 is TGTGCCAGCAGCCTGTGGGCGGGGGCTACGAGCAATGAGCAGTTCTTC. The chain couples TRBV7-2 to TRBJ2-1, with D perhaps matching TRBD2 (7 bases). Trimming removed 5 bases at V and 6 bases at J, with 20 bases between. Germline-derived CDR1 and CDR2 are SGHTA and FQGNSA. The CDR3 is made up of 16 amino acids.

The chain joins TRBV7-2 to TRBJ1-2; D may be TRBD1 (5 bases). The V end was cut by 4 bases, the J end by 2 bases, with 11 bases between. Germline CDR1 and CDR2: SGHTA and FQGNSA. CDR3 size: 14 residues. CDR3 DNA: TGTGCCAGCAGCTCAAGACAGAAGAACTATGGCTACACCTTC. It is translated as CASSSRQKNYGYTF.

This chain uses TRBV5-1 with TRBJ1-1; D is undetermined. The CDR3 loop spans 12 amino acids. Germline V gene sequence: CDR1 SGHRS, CDR2 YFSETQ. V was shortened by 4 bases and J by 4 bases, with 8 bases between the two germline ends. The CDR3 DNA reads as TGCGCCAGCAGCACAACCTTCACTGAAGCTTTCTTT. It codes for CASSTTFTEAFF.

This clonotype was counted only a few times. The chain joins TRBV6-6 to TRBJ2-5; 11 nucleotides agree with TRBD2. V was clipped by 6 bases and J by 4 bases; unmatched bases: 4. Per germline, CDR1 MNHNY and CDR2 SVGAGI (reference sequence). The CDR3 has 14 amino acids. The CDR3: CASRQTSGTETQYF. The CDR3 DNA is TGTGCCAGCAGGCAGACTAGCGGGACAGAGACCCAGTACTTC.

The V and J genes are TRBV5-1 and TRBJ2-1, with 11 nucleotides matching TRBD2. The V gene's germline CDR1 is SGHRS and CDR2 YFSETQ. This CDR3 has 15 residues. With V trimmed by 4 bases and J by 5 bases, 5 bases remained unmatched. The DNA of the CDR3 is TGCGCCAGCAGCGTTACTAGCGGGAGCCACAATGAGCAGTTCTTC. It specifies CASSVTSGSHNEQFF.

The genes are TRBV20-1 and TRBJ2-3; D gene uncertain. The germline V gene has CDR1 DFQATT and CDR2 SNEGSKA (reference sequence). Deletions cut 1 base from V and 6 bases from J, with 8 bases between. This CDR3 contains 12 residues. The CDR3 reads CSARAALDTQYF. The CDR3 DNA reads as TGCAGTGCTAGAGCGGCATTGGATACGCAGTATTTT.

The rearrangement links TRBV18 to TRBJ2-7; 10 bases agree with TRBD2. After removal of 0 bases from V and 7 bases from J, the junction contained 6 bases not matched to a gene. This CDR3 has 15 amino acids. Germline CDR1 KGHSH, CDR2 LQKENI. The DNA for the CDR3 is TGTGCCAGCTCACCACCGTCTAGCGGGAGTCATGAGCAGTACTTC. It yields the protein CASSPPSSGSHEQYF.

The gene calls are TRBV20-1 and TRBJ1-5; 7 bases fit TRBD1. The CDR3 is made up of 17 amino acids. J was trimmed by 5 bases and V by 6 bases; bases with no gene match: 19. Germline CDR1 and CDR2: DFQATT and SNEGSKA (reference sequence). CDR3 residues: CSAQEGAHGFFDQPQHF. In nucleotides, the CDR3 is TGCAGTGCCCAGGAGGGGGCGCATGGGTTTTTCGATCAGCCCCAGCATTTT.

This chain uses TRBV10-3 with TRBJ1-3; TRBD1 agrees at 7 bases. This CDR3 is built from 16 residues. J gave up 0 bases and V 6 bases, and 8 bases lay outside the gene matches. Germline-derived CDR1 and CDR2 are ENHRY and SYGVKD. CDR3 nucleotide sequence: TGTGCCATCAGCCCCGACAGGGCCTTCTCTGGAAACACCATATATTTT. Translating it yields CAISPDRAFSGNTIYF.